The rows below give T cell receptor beta chains drawn from one sample of a study of identical twins. TCRdb ran MiXCR on the 5' RACE reads and lists one entry per CDR3 protein. This table has approximately 280,000 distinct CDR3 sequences, more than 6.5% appearing once. The data also belong to a second study, concerning yellow fever vaccine responses in identical twins.

Input material: memory (CD45RO+) T cells sorted from blood. The source of these receptors is a woman younger than 35 in good health. CDR3s include the opening cysteine and the closing phenylalanine or tryptophan. The D gene is left open where the match is weak. Only part of the rows carry a size: once, few, many, or a class if the clone is expanded.

clone size	D gene	J gene	V gene	CDR3 protein	CDR3 DNA
few	NA	TRBJ2-3	TRBV12-5	CASGWATAGRTDTQYF	TGTGCTAGTGGCTGGGCCACGGCGGGCCGCACAGATACGCAGTATTTT
few	NA	TRBJ1-3	TRBV21-1	CASSKNVGGAGNTIYF	TGTGCCAGCAGCAAAAACGTGGGTGGGGCTGGAAACACCATATATTTT
few	NA	TRBJ1-2	TRBV20-1	CSARDPGYGYTF	TGCAGTGCTAGAGATCCCGGATATGGCTACACCTTC
few	TRBD1	TRBJ1-2	TRBV20-1	CSASGTGLNYGYTF	TGCAGTGCCAGTGGGACAGGTCTTAACTATGGCTACACCTTC
few	NA	TRBJ2-7	TRBV4-2	CASSQDAGRQPYEQYF	TGTGCCAGCAGCCAAGATGCGGGCCGACAGCCCTACGAGCAGTACTTC
NA	NA	TRBJ1-1	TRBV7-6	CASSLGGAGRYTEAFF	TGTGCCAGCAGCTTAGGTGGGGCAGGGAGGTACACTGAAGCTTTCTTT
NA	NA	TRBJ2-1	TRBV5-1	CASSLYATDEQFF	TGCGCCAGCAGCTTGTATGCTACAGATGAGCAGTTCTTC
many	TRBD2	TRBJ2-1	TRBV12-3/TRBV12-4	CASSQLAGGSYNEQFF	TGTGCCAGCAGCCAGCTAGCGGGGGGCTCCTACAATGAGCAGTTCTTC
many	NA	TRBJ1-5	TRBV6-5	CASSYSGAGGNQPQHF	TGTGCCAGCAGTTACTCGGGAGCCGGGGGCAATCAGCCCCAGCATTTT
NA	NA	TRBJ2-7	TRBV14	CASSTPGNPYEQYF	TGTGCCAGCAGCACGCCAGGAAACCCCTACGAGCAGTACTTC
few	NA	TRBJ2-3	TRBV5-5	CASSFRGGAQDTQYF	TGTGCCAGCAGCTTTAGGGGGGGGGCTCAAGATACGCAGTATTTT
many	TRBD1	TRBJ1-2	TRBV5-6	CASSPNPGQGAGGYTF	TGTGCCAGCAGCCCCAACCCAGGACAGGGGGCGGGTGGCTACACCTTC
few	NA	TRBJ1-4	TRBV25-1	CASSESREREKLFF	TGTGCCAGCAGTGAATCGAGAGAAAGGGAAAAACTGTTTTTT
NA	NA	TRBJ2-5	TRBV4-2	CASSLTLDRETQYF	TGTGCCAGCAGCCTGACCCTGGACCGAGAGACCCAGTACTTC
many	TRBD1	TRBJ2-7	TRBV7-2	CASSLGTGVMGEQYF	TGTGCCAGCAGTTTAGGGACAGGAGTGATGGGCGAGCAGTACTTC
few	NA	TRBJ2-5	TRBV6-1	CASSSQGAGIGETQYF	TGTGCCAGCAGCTCCCAAGGGGCGGGGATAGGAGAGACCCAGTACTTC
few	TRBD2	TRBJ2-7	TRBV27	CASSSPGGATYEQYF	TGTGCCAGCAGTTCCCCGGGAGGTGCCACCTACGAGCAGTACTTC
many	TRBD1	TRBJ1-3	TRBV5-1	CASSLGQSFSGNTIYF	TGCGCCAGCAGTTTGGGACAGTCATTCTCTGGAAACACCATATATTTT
few	TRBD2	TRBJ2-2	TRBV7-7	CASSIGLAGANTGELFF	TGTGCCAGCAGCATAGGACTAGCGGGTGCGAACACCGGGGAGCTGTTTTTT
NA	TRBD1	TRBJ2-1	TRBV18	CASSSRTGGSYNEQFF	TGTGCCAGCTCATCCCGGACAGGGGGCTCCTACAATGAGCAGTTCTTC
NA	TRBD2	TRBJ2-7	TRBV6-1	CASSGLAGYEQYF	TGTGCCAGCAGTGGACTAGCCGGCTACGAGCAGTACTTC
few	NA	TRBJ2-3	TRBV20-1	CSADSRTDTQYF	TGCAGTGCAGACTCTCGCACAGATACGCAGTATTTT
few	NA	TRBJ1-2	TRBV20-1	CSVEGWSGYGYTF	TGCAGTGTTGAGGGGTGGTCTGGCTATGGCTACACCTTC
NA	TRBD2	TRBJ2-1	TRBV5-1	CASSLGTSGPYNEQFF	TGCGCCAGCAGCTTGGGGACTAGCGGGCCCTACAATGAGCAGTTCTTC